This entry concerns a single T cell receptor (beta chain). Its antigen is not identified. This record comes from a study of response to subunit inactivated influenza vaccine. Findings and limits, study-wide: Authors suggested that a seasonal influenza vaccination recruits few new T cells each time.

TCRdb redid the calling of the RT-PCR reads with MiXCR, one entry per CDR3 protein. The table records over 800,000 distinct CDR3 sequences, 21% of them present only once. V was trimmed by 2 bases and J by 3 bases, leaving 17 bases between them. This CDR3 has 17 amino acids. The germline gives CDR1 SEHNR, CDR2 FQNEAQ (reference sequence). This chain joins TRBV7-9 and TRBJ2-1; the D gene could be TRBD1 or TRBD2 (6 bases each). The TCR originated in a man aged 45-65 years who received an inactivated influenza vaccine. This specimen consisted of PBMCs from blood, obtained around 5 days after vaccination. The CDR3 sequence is CASSLRGAGPIYNEQFF. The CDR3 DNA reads TGTGCCAGCAGCTTAAGGGGGGCAGGGCCCATCTACAATGAGCAGTTCTTC.